This T cell receptor beta chain was profiled in a study of T-cell memory formation after mild COVID-19. Study-level results: Several responding clones turned up in pre-infection memory, indicating that cross-reactive memory may have taken part.

This clonotype was seen repeatedly, ten times or more. Antigen unknown. TCR alpha and TCR beta cDNA libraries carrying sample barcodes and UMIs came from 5'RACE with constant-segment primers. MiXCR, run by TCRdb on the 5' RACE reads, gives a single entry per CDR3 protein. The sample has about 200,000 distinct CDR3 sequences, about 9.2% seen once; the top ten hold around 3.3%. Germline CDR1 SGHTA, CDR2 FQGNSA. This CDR3 contains 15 residues. V gave up 1 base and J gave up 3 bases, with 12 bases separating them. The chain employs TRBV7-2 and TRBJ2-5, with D possibly being TRBD1 (6 bases). The clonotype comes from a man younger than 35 who had mild COVID-19 (a few samples of this study predate the infection). Cell type and time point are not known. Sequenced: PBMCs or a T cell subset sorted from them (not recorded which). CDR3 sequence (DNA): TGTGCCAGCAGCTTAGACAGACAGGCCAAAGAGACCCAGTACTTC. Residues: CASSLDRQAKETQYF.